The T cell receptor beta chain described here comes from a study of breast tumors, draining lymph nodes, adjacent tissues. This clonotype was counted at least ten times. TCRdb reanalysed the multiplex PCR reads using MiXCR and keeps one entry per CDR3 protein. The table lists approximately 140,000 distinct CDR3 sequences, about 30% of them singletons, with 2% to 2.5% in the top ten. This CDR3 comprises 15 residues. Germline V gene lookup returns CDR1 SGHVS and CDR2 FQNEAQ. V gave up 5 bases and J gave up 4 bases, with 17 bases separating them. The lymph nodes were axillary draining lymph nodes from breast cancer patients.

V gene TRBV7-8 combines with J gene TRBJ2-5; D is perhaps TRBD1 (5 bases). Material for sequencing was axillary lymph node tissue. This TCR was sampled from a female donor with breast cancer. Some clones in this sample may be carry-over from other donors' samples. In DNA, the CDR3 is TGTGCCAGCAGCCATGGGGCGATGAGGTCAGAGACCCAGTACTTC. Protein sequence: CASSHGAMRSETQYF.